Listed here are 4 T cell receptor beta chains from one sample, sequenced in a study of tumor-infiltrating lymphocytes in primary liver carcinoma. Making TCR beta cDNA involved roughly 0.55 ug total RNA and a constant-region primer. Generation of the TCR beta libraries relied on three nested multiplex PCR rounds using slightly modified ARM-PCR. Rounds one and two of PCR, each of 10 cycles, were primed with TRBV1-TRBV30 forward primers and a C-beta reverse primer. In TCRdb, the multiplex PCR reads were re-called with MiXCR into one record per CDR3 protein. The repertoire holds under 150,000 distinct CDR3 sequences, with around 70% as singletons. DNA and RNA were both co-extracted from approximately 20-30 mg of bulk tissue that had not been sorted. The sequencing sample was made of tumor-adjacent normal liver tissue. The receptor source for this set is a woman aged 55-75 years with primary liver carcinoma and hepatitis B virus infection.

Concerning this clonotype: Likely a read error: the CDR3 ends without its conserved phenylalanine or tryptophan. The gene calls are TRBV11-2 and TRBJ2-1; 10 bases are shared with TRBD2. Germline CDR1 SGHAT, CDR2 FQNNGV. The length of the CDR3 is 16 residues. DNA for the CDR3: TGTGCCTGCAGCTCCGTCCCGCTAGCGGGAGTCGGCGAGCAGTTCTCC. Amino acids: CACSSVPLAGVGEQFS.

V is TRBV25-1 and J is TRBJ1-2; TRBD1 matches 8 bases. The germline CDR1 and CDR2 sequences are MGHDK and SYGVNS. Trimming removed 3 bases from V and 4 bases from J; junction bases left unmatched: 4. The CDR3 totals 14 residues. Written as DNA, the CDR3 is TGTGCCAGCAGTGAGGGACAGGAGATCTATGGCTACACCTTC. Translating gives CASSEGQEIYGYTF.

Concerning this clonotype: The junction departs from germline at one end; a sequencing error may be responsible. This rearrangement joins TRBV28 to TRBJ2-3; D is possibly TRBD1 (5 bases). CDR1 and CDR2 from the germline V gene are MDHEN and SYDVKM. The CDR3 consists of 18 residues. This chain's CDR3 is CAISFGHIQGHSTDTQYF. CDR3 in DNA: TGTGCCATCAGTTTCGGGCACATCCAGGGCCATAGCACAGATACGCAGTATTTT.

Note on this clonotype: Given a much more abundant clone one base away, this may be a read error. The CDR3 DNA reads TGTGTCAGCAGCTTAACGGCTGGAACGAGGATCTTC. Protein product: CVSSLTAGTRIF. The gene calls are TRBV7-9 and TRBJ2-4; D unclear. Germline V gene data show CDR1 as SEHNR and CDR2 as FQNEAQ (reference sequence). The CDR3 is 12 amino acids.